This TCR beta chain was captured by sequencing in a study of CD4+ T cells in melanoma. Study results and limitations: A reported correlation linked neoantigen-specific CD4+ T cells to CD8+, macrophage and B cell function. Diverse differentiation states were reported for melanoma neoantigen-specific CD4+ T cells.

The CDR3 length is 14 residues. CDR1 MNHEY and CDR2 SMNVEV come from the germline V gene (reference sequence). The V and J ends lost 5 bases and 0 bases respectively, with 8 bases between them. This clone was seen a few times. No antigen is known for it. Sequencing used immunoSEQ multiplex PCR; TCRdb keeps in-frame clones, though not all of them. The repertoire consists of about 18,000 clones, with roughly 80% occurring once and the leading ten covering under 7%. Sequenced: cells from a culture (not recorded whether cultured in vitro). V gene TRBV27 combines with J gene TRBJ1-3, with D unresolved. This receptor was identified in a human donor with melanoma. Here the CDR3 reads CASSATVSGNTIYF. CDR3 coding DNA: TGTGCCAGCAGTGCCACCGTCTCTGGAAACACCATATATTTT.